The 23 T cell receptor beta chains given below trace back to one sample, sequenced in a study of human T cells and chemical hapten exposure. TCRdb itself ran the RACE reads through MiXCR, one entry per CDR3 protein. Of 250,000 or so distinct CDR3 sequences in the sample, about 8.1% are singletons; the top ten hold less than 3%. The time point denotes: pre-sensitization, week 0. Treatment specified: therapeutic diphenylcyclopropenone sensitization with weekly scalp DPC. Sequenced material: whole blood, taken in connection with sensitization to the hapten diphenylcyclopropenone (DPC). Receptor source: a woman aged 40 to 49 with alopecia areata. Some clones in this sample may be carry-over from other donors' samples.

The chain uses TRBV2 and TRBJ1-6, with 7 bases lining up with TRBD1. The V gene's germline CDR1 is SNHLY and CDR2 FYNNEI. The V segment lost 4 bases and the J segment 10 bases; nucleotides outside the gene matches: 10. CDR3 length equals 15 residues. CDR3 DNA sequence: TGTGCCAGCAGTGTACGACAGGGAGAGGAATCACCCCTCCACTTT. Translation gives CASSVRQGEESPLHF.

In its sample, this clonotype was seen a few times. The gene calls are TRBV7-9 and TRBJ2-5; D may be TRBD2 (6 bases). V shed 5 bases and J shed 3 bases, with 7 bases lying between them. CDR1 and CDR2 (germline): SEHNR, FQNEAQ (reference sequence). The CDR3 sequence is 12 residues long. CDR3 loop: CASSGGKETQYF. The CDR3, as DNA: TGTGCCAGCAGCGGGGGGAAAGAGACCCAGTACTTC.

This clonotype was found a few times. V usage is TRBV12-3 or TRBV12-4 and J usage is TRBJ2-3, with TRBD2 matching 11 bases. The ends lost 5 bases at V and 6 bases at J; junction bases unmatched: 7. The CDR3 sequence is 15 residues long. The CDR3 DNA reads as TGTGCCAGCAGTCCACTAGCGGGAGTCGTTGATACGCAGTATTTT. Protein product: CASSPLAGVVDTQYF.

This clonotype was found a few times. The CDR3 coding sequence is TGTGCCAGCAGCTTAAAACCCTCAGATACGCAGTATTTT. Its translation: CASSLKPSDTQYF. The rearrangement uses TRBV7-3 and TRBJ2-3, with D unresolved. The ends were cut back, 1 base at V and 4 bases at J, with 6 bases in the middle. Germline-derived CDR1 and CDR2 are SGHTA and FQGTGA. The CDR3 loop spans 13 amino acids. Combining the CDR3 with reference TRBV7-3 and TRBJ2-3 gives the whole variable domain GAGVSQTPSNKVTEKGKYVELRCDPISGHTALYWYRQSLGQGPEFLIYFQGTGAADDSGLPNDRFFAVRPEGSVSTLKIQRTERGDSAVYLCASSLKPSDTQYFGPGTRLTVL.

This clonotype was picked up a small number of times. One end of the junction is discordant with germline, which a read error may explain. The chain carries TRBV7-7 and TRBJ2-3; no firm D call. Germline V CDR1 and CDR2: SSHAT, FNYEAQ (reference sequence). The CDR3 length is 13 residues. CDR3 region: CASSFQDTDTQYF. The CDR3 DNA follows: TGTGCTAGCAGCTTTCAGGACACAGATACGCAGTATTTT.

This chain joins TRBV5-5 and TRBJ2-1; possibly TRBD1 for D (5 bases). The germline gives CDR1 SGHKS, CDR2 YYEKEE (reference sequence). The germline V and J ends were trimmed by 2 bases and 0 bases, with 12 bases remaining between them. The CDR3 covers 16 residues. CDR3 sequence reads: CASSFGGASSYNEQFF. The CDR3 DNA follows: TGTGCCAGCAGCTTTGGTGGGGCCAGCTCCTACAATGAGCAGTTCTTC.

This clonotype was seen more than once but under ten times. The CDR3 coding sequence is TGTGCCAGCAGCGTAGGAGTAAGGACTGAAGCTTTCTTT. Translated, it gives CASSVGVRTEAFF. The rearrangement uses TRBV9 and TRBJ1-1; D not certain. Trimming pared 0 bases from V and 5 bases from J, leaving 8 bases between. Germline lookup yields CDR1 SGDLS and CDR2 YYNGEE. This CDR3 is built from 13 residues.

The chain has TRBV4-1 and TRBJ2-7; 7 nucleotides align to TRBD1. Germline V gene sequence: CDR1 MGHRA, CDR2 YSYEKL. The CDR3 extends over 14 amino acids. After removal of 4 bases from V and 3 bases from J, the junction contained 6 bases not matched to a gene. The chain's CDR3 is CASSLGTANYEQYF. In DNA, the CDR3 is TGCGCCAGCAGCCTCGGGACAGCCAACTACGAGCAGTACTTC.

This clonotype came up many times. The rearrangement joins TRBV12-3 or TRBV12-4 to TRBJ1-5; D not resolved. The CDR3 spans 12 residues. V was clipped by 6 bases and J by 1 base, with 4 bases between them. The CDR3 protein is CASSQSNQPQHF. The CDR3 coding sequence is TGTGCCAGCAGCCAAAGCAATCAGCCCCAGCATTTT.

In its sample, this clonotype was seen once. This sequence joins TRBV24-1 and TRBJ2-3; no clear D. The germline V gene has CDR1 KGHDR and CDR2 SFDVKD. Trimming left V 2 bases short and J 5 bases short, with 4 bases between. The CDR3 consists of 12 residues. The chain's CDR3 is CATSDWGDTQYF. The CDR3 region has the DNA TGTGCCACCAGTGATTGGGGAGATACGCAGTATTTT.

V usage is TRBV5-1 and J usage is TRBJ2-1, with TRBD1 identical over 9 bases. This CDR3 contains 15 residues. V shed 7 bases, J shed 3 bases, and the junction held 8 bases outside the gene matches. Germline V gives CDR1 SGHRS, CDR2 YFSETQ. CDR3 nucleotides: TGCGCCAGCCGTCCGGGACAGGGAATCTACAATGAGCAGTTCTTC. As protein: CASRPGQGIYNEQFF.

As to this clonotype: The germline gene is not matched at one end of the junction; a read error may be the cause. The gene calls are TRBV2 and TRBJ1-5; no reliable D call. The V gene's germline CDR1 is SNHLY and CDR2 FYNNEI. This CDR3 has 13 residues. The CDR3 loop is CASSEYVYQTQHF. CDR3 DNA sequence: TGTGCCAGCAGTGAGTACGTTTATCAGACCCAGCATTTT.

This clonotype was detected a few times. The chain recombines TRBV7-2 with TRBJ2-5; 9 bases fit TRBD2. Germline CDR1 reads SGHTA; CDR2 reads FQGNSA. With V trimmed by 2 bases and J by 9 bases, 4 bases remained unmatched. The CDR3 covers 13 residues. This chain's CDR3 is CASSLLVAGAQYF. In DNA form, the CDR3 reads TGTGCCAGCAGCTTATTGGTAGCGGGAGCCCAGTACTTC.

This clonotype was observed at least ten times. The chain carries TRBV14 and TRBJ2-1; D might be TRBD1 or TRBD2, each matching 5 bases. Germline V gene sequence: CDR1 SGHDN, CDR2 FVKESK. The V and J ends lost 4 bases and 7 bases respectively, with 20 bases between them. The CDR3 has 16 residues. DNA of the CDR3: TGTGCCAGCAGCCGGCGGAGAGGGGTCGATTGGAATGAGCAGTTCTTC. Protein sequence: CASSRRRGVDWNEQFF.

The table lists this clonotype with a few counts. The V call is TRBV12-3 or TRBV12-4, the J call TRBJ2-3; 11 bases are a match to TRBD2. The CDR3 runs 15 residues. J was trimmed by 5 bases and V by 8 bases; bases with no gene match: 9. For the CDR3, the DNA is TGTGCCAGCCCGACGGAGCTAGCGGGAGGAGATACGCAGTATTTT. Protein: CASPTELAGGDTQYF.

The chain has TRBV20-1 and TRBJ1-2; D possibly corresponds to TRBD1 (6 bases). The germline V gene encodes CDR1 DFQATT and CDR2 SNEGSKA (reference sequence). V lost 3 bases, J lost 0 bases, and 14 bases lay in between. The CDR3 extends over 15 amino acids. The CDR3 spells CSARGGAGPNYGYTF. CDR3 nucleotide sequence: TGCAGTGCTAGGGGGGGCGCGGGACCTAACTATGGCTACACCTTC.

There are a few counts of this clonotype. V and J are TRBV29-1 and TRBJ2-7; TRBD1 matches 7 bases. The CDR3 is made up of 13 amino acids. The germline V gene has CDR1 SQVTM and CDR2 ANQGSEA. Written as DNA, the CDR3 is TGCACCCAGGGACAGCGGAGCTCCTACGAGCAGTACTTC. It specifies CTQGQRSSYEQYF.

The chain links TRBV10-3 to TRBJ1-1; the D is unclear. The CDR3 has 13 residues. Germline V gene lookup returns CDR1 ENHRY and CDR2 SYGVKD. Deletions cut 3 bases from V and 3 bases from J, with 8 bases between. CDR3 sequence reads: CAISDRRDTEAFF. In DNA form, the CDR3 reads TGTGCCATCAGTGACAGGAGGGACACTGAAGCTTTCTTT.

This clonotype was seen only a few times. This chain connects TRBV7-6 to TRBJ2-7, with D tentatively TRBD1 or TRBD2 (6 bases each). The CDR3 has 16 amino acids. Per germline, CDR1 SGHVS and CDR2 FNYEAQ. Trimming left V 5 bases short and J 7 bases short, with 24 bases between. In DNA, the CDR3 is TGTGCCAGCAGCGGGGGGCGTGGCGGGGTACGGAGGGAGCAGTACTTC. It translates to CASSGGRGGVRREQYF.

V and J are TRBV6-5 and TRBJ1-2, with unresolved D. V dropped 10 bases and J dropped 2 bases, with 17 bases sitting between them. Germline V CDR1 and CDR2: MNHEY, SVGAGI. The CDR3 length is 14 residues. CDR3 nucleotides: TGTGCCACCAGGTGGGCATCGGGAAACTATGGCTACACCTTC. Protein sequence: CATRWASGNYGYTF.

There are a few counts of this clonotype. The V and J genes are TRBV12-3 or TRBV12-4 and TRBJ2-5, with 8 nucleotides matching TRBD2. J gave up 4 bases and V 6 bases, and 4 bases lay outside the gene matches. This CDR3 contains 13 residues. The CDR3 reads CASSRREGETQYF. The CDR3 DNA follows: TGTGCCAGCAGCCGCCGGGAGGGAGAGACCCAGTACTTC.

This clonotype was counted a few times. The chain uses TRBV20-1 and TRBJ2-4, with D maybe TRBD1 (5 bases). Trimming removed 5 bases from V and 2 bases from J, with 25 bases in between. Per the germline V gene, CDR1 is DFQATT and CDR2 is SNEGSKA (reference sequence). The CDR3 is 18 residues long. CDR3 DNA: TGCAGTGCTTCAGACCCCGTACAGGCAACGATAACCAAAAACATTCAGTACTTC. Its protein is CSASDPVQATITKNIQYF.

This clonotype turned up a few times. The chain couples TRBV7-3 to TRBJ1-4, with 7 bases aligning to TRBD1. The V segment lost 3 bases and the J segment 7 bases; nucleotides outside the gene matches: 8. Germline V gene sequence: CDR1 SGHTA, CDR2 FQGTGA. The CDR3 length is 15 residues. The CDR3 spells CASSLAAGGGEKLFF. CDR3 sequence (DNA): TGTGCCAGCAGCTTGGCGGCAGGGGGAGGTGAAAAACTGTTTTTT.